Each of the 20 T cell receptor beta chains below was sequenced from the same sample in a study of shared clonotypes between healthy human individuals. This table comes from immunoSEQ multiplex PCR, and its TCRdb copy is limited to in-frame clones, with some not included. Among millions of clones, 85% to 95% were seen once, and the ten largest hold more than 0.1%. The sequenced sample consisted of naive CD4+ T cells sorted from blood. As for subset: CD45RA+ positively selected. Receptor source: a man in his late teens or twenties in good health.

The genes are TRBV6-5 and TRBJ1-2, with D uncertain. V was cut by 2 bases and J by 7 bases, with 17 bases left in between. The CDR3 is 15 residues long. Germline loops: CDR1 MNHEY, CDR2 SVGAGI. CDR3 in DNA: TGTGCCAGCAGTTACGCCTCAGAAGGACTGGGTGGCTACACCTTC. This translates into CASSYASEGLGGYTF.

The chain carries TRBV18 and TRBJ2-7; TRBD2 matches at 10 bases. V lost 3 bases and J lost 0; bases outside the gene matches: 8. The germline gives CDR1 KGHSH, CDR2 LQKENI. CDR3 size: 17 residues. CDR3 loop: CASSPGTSDTLSYEQYF. CDR3 DNA sequence: TGTGCCAGCTCACCCGGGACTAGCGATACTCTCTCCTACGAGCAGTACTTC.

The rearrangement joins TRBV11-2 to TRBJ1-2; 7 nucleotides match TRBD1. This CDR3 spans 17 amino acids. Germline V gene lookup returns CDR1 SGHAT and CDR2 FQNNGV. Trimming cost V 4 bases and J 1 base; bases outside gene matches: 12. CDR3 amino acids: CASSSPGTAAFNYGYTF. Here the CDR3 DNA reads TGTGCCAGCAGCTCTCCCGGGACAGCGGCCTTTAACTATGGCTACACCTTC.

The chain uses TRBV23-1 and TRBJ2-7; the D is unclear. TRBV23-1 is assigned to the ORF class and has an uncertain function. V dropped 2 bases and J dropped 1 base, with 6 bases sitting between them. The CDR3 length is 13 residues. In nucleotides, the CDR3 is TGCGCCAGCAGTCAAAGTCCGTCCTACGAGCAGTACTTC. As protein: CASSQSPSYEQYF.

The CDR3 DNA is TGTGCCAGCAGTCCAACCGGGACGAGCAATAATTCACCCCTCCACTTT. It is translated as CASSPTGTSNNSPLHF. The chain has TRBV28 and TRBJ1-6; weak D call: TRBD1 (5 bases). The CDR3 contains 16 residues. Germline V lookup: CDR1 MDHEN, CDR2 SYDVKM. V lost 5 bases to trimming and J lost 5 bases, with 16 bases between them.

The CDR3 region is CSASVEAFF. The CDR3 region has the DNA TGCAGTGCTAGTGTAGAAGCTTTCTTT. The chain carries TRBV20-1 and TRBJ1-1; no definite D call. V gave up 3 bases and J gave up 8 bases, with 4 bases separating them. Germline CDR1 DFQATT, CDR2 SNEGSKA (reference sequence). The CDR3 sequence is 9 residues long.

Comments on this clone: Other DNA sequences of this sample code for an identical CDR3. The chain uses TRBV7-9 and TRBJ2-7; D is unclear. V was clipped by 5 bases and J by 0 bases, with 8 bases between them. This CDR3 is built from 13 residues. Germline V gives CDR1 SEHNR, CDR2 FQNEAQ (reference sequence). The CDR3 nucleotides read TGTGCCAGCAGCCCCCCTAGCTCCTACGAGCAGTACTTC. Its translation is CASSPPSSYEQYF.

The chain uses TRBV4-1 and TRBJ1-4; 9 bases agree with TRBD1. Germline assignment: CDR1 MGHRA and CDR2 YSYEKL. The CDR3 loop spans 16 amino acids. V lost 0 bases and J lost 11; bases outside the gene matches: 10. CDR3 loop: CASSQDGTGGFGKLFF. The CDR3 DNA reads as TGCGCCAGCAGCCAAGACGGTACAGGGGGCTTTGGTAAACTGTTTTTT.

The chain employs TRBV7-8 and TRBJ2-6; D is uncertain. Germline CDR1 is SGHVS and CDR2 is FQNEAQ. Trimming cost V 6 bases and J 4 bases, with 7 bases left between them. This CDR3 region has 13 residues. CDR3 sequence reads: CASRDPGANVLTF. The CDR3 DNA reads TGTGCCAGCAGAGATCCGGGGGCCAACGTCCTGACTTTC.

V gene TRBV4-2 combines with J gene TRBJ2-7; TRBD2 aligns across 9 bases. The CDR3 spans 16 residues. Germline values: CDR1 LGHNA, CDR2 YNFKEQ. V shed 0 bases and J 2 bases; nucleotides not matched to a gene: 5. The CDR3 DNA reads as TGTGCCAGCAGCCAAGATTCGACTAGCGGCACCTACGAGCAGTACTTC. Translated, it gives CASSQDSTSGTYEQYF.

The gene calls are TRBV2 and TRBJ2-5, with D uncertain. V was shortened by 6 bases and J by 0 bases, with 14 bases between the two germline ends. Germline CDR1 and CDR2: SNHLY and FYNNEI. CDR3 length: 15 residues. The CDR3 DNA is TGTGCCAGCAGACTGGCCCGGATGAACCAAGAGACCCAGTACTTC. It encodes CASRLARMNQETQYF.

The chain uses TRBV10-3 and TRBJ1-2; 7 bases are shared with TRBD1. Germline V gene sequence: CDR1 ENHRY, CDR2 SYGVKD. The CDR3 spans 13 residues. With 3 bases clipped from V and 4 bases from J, the junction kept 2 bases outside the gene matches. In nucleotides, the CDR3 is TGTGCCATCAGTGACAGGGGGTTCTATGGCTACACCTTC. This codes for CAISDRGFYGYTF.

The chain recombines TRBV2 with TRBJ1-3; a possible D gene is TRBD1 (6 bases). The CDR3 consists of 15 residues. CDR1 SNHLY and CDR2 FYNNEI come from the germline V gene. Trimming removed 6 bases at V and 1 base at J, with 13 bases between. CDR3 residues: CASRRGGVSGNTIYF. The CDR3, as DNA: TGTGCCAGCAGGCGAGGGGGAGTTTCTGGAAACACCATATATTTT.

V gene TRBV10-2 combines with J gene TRBJ2-3; D remains unclear. The V gene lost 0 bases and the J gene lost 6 bases, with 10 bases spanning the gap. Germline loops: CDR1 WSHSY, CDR2 SAAADI. CDR3 length equals 14 residues. CDR3: CASSESFGIDTQYF. The DNA of the CDR3 is TGCGCCAGCAGTGAGTCATTCGGTATCGATACGCAGTATTTT.

The chain has TRBV10-1 and TRBJ2-1, with 13 bases matching TRBD2. V lost 6 bases, J lost 0 bases, and 5 bases stayed unmatched. CDR1 is WNHNN and CDR2 is SYGVQD in the germline V gene (reference sequence). This CDR3 contains 17 residues. The CDR3 loop reads CASSRTSGSASYNEQFF. CDR3 coding DNA: TGCGCCAGCAGCAGGACTAGCGGGAGTGCCTCCTACAATGAGCAGTTCTTC.

V usage is TRBV5-1 and J usage is TRBJ1-1, with D possibly being TRBD1 (6 bases). Trimming shortened V by 4 bases and J by 4 bases, and 20 bases separated the two germline ends. Germline CDR1 SGHRS, CDR2 YFSETQ. CDR3 length: 16 amino acids. CDR3 DNA sequence: TGCGCCAGCAGCCTATGGGCCCAGGGGTCGGGCACTGAAGCTTTCTTT. This encodes CASSLWAQGSGTEAFF.

The chain couples TRBV6-6 to TRBJ1-3; TRBD1 agrees at 7 bases. Germline trimming cut 7 bases from V and 2 bases from J; bases unmatched to any gene: 5. Germline CDR1 and CDR2: MNHNY and SVGAGI (reference sequence). The CDR3 has 14 residues. The CDR3 loop reads CASTLDRAGNTIYF. The CDR3 DNA reads as TGTGCCAGCACCCTAGACAGGGCTGGAAACACCATATATTTT.

For this clone: Other DNA sequences from this sample encode an identical CDR3 as well. J is TRBJ1-1 and V is TRBV6-5, with TRBD1 as a possible D gene (5 bases). The CDR3 totals 15 residues. The germline CDR1 and CDR2 sequences are MNHEY and SVGAGI. With 0 bases removed from V and 5 bases from J, the gap between germline ends came to 13 bases. CDR3 coding DNA: TGTGCCAGCAGTTACTCTCGCCAGGGTAGAACTGAAGCTTTCTTT. It specifies CASSYSRQGRTEAFF.

In its sample, this clone was seen once. In nucleotides, the CDR3 is TGTGCCAGCAGGCGCCTAGCGAAAGAGACCCAGTACTTC. This translates into CASRRLAKETQYF. The rearrangement links TRBV11-2 to TRBJ2-5; D possibly corresponds to TRBD2 (6 bases). The V and J ends lost 6 bases and 3 bases respectively, with 11 bases between them. CDR3 length: 13 amino acids. Germline CDR1 is SGHAT and CDR2 is FQNNGV.

The CDR3 here is CASSYGDRGVGEAFF. CDR3 DNA sequence: TGTGCCAGCAGTTACGGGGACAGGGGTGTTGGTGAAGCTTTCTTT. The J gene is TRBJ1-1, the V gene TRBV28; TRBD1 aligns across 10 bases. This CDR3 spans 15 amino acids. Germline V CDR1 and CDR2: MDHEN, SYDVKM. Trimming at V came to 4 bases and at J to 7 bases, leaving 9 bases not matched to a gene.